The 32 T cell receptor beta chains below were found in one sample sequenced in a study of blood T cell repertoires in COVID-19. The data were produced by immunoSEQ multiplex PCR, yet TCRdb's version contains in-frame clones alone and is incomplete. The sample carries 230,000 or so clones, more than 65% recorded once. Sequencing was done on a sample of peripheral blood. The receptor source for this set is a woman aged 40 to 50 who had recovered from COVID-19.

V usage is TRBV11-3 and J usage is TRBJ2-1; D may be TRBD1 (5 bases). Germline lookup yields CDR1 SGHNT and CDR2 YENEEA. CDR3 length equals 15 residues. Trimming pared 3 bases from V and 0 bases from J, leaving 9 bases between. The CDR3 DNA reads TGTGCCAGCAGCTTCGACAGCAGCTCCTACAATGAGCAGTTCTTC. Amino acid sequence: CASSFDSSSYNEQFF.

The chain carries TRBV14 and TRBJ1-4; unclear D gene. This CDR3 contains 15 residues. V was trimmed by 1 base and J by 5 bases, leaving 11 bases between them. Germline CDR1 is SGHDN and CDR2 is FVKESK. CDR3 coding DNA: TGTGCCAGCAGCCAAGGTTCACTCCGCAATGAAAAACTGTTTTTT. Translation: CASSQGSLRNEKLFF.

The genes are TRBV6-5 and TRBJ1-1, with D possibly being TRBD1 (6 bases). Germline V gives CDR1 MNHEY, CDR2 SVGAGI. V lost 2 bases, J lost 0 bases, and 13 bases lay in between. The CDR3 consists of 16 residues. The CDR3: CASSYDSGQLNTEAFF. The CDR3 DNA is TGTGCCAGCAGTTACGACTCAGGACAGCTGAACACTGAAGCTTTCTTT.

The chain is built from TRBV29-1 and TRBJ1-1, with D possibly being TRBD1 (6 bases). The germline V gene encodes CDR1 SQVTM and CDR2 ANQGSEA. This CDR3 region has 12 residues. V was shortened by 4 bases and J by 8 bases, with 14 bases between the two germline ends. The CDR3 DNA reads as TGCAGCGTTGTGGGACCGAGGGGGGAAGCTTTCTTT. This codes for CSVVGPRGEAFF.

The chain links TRBV29-1 to TRBJ2-3, with D uncertain. V was clipped by 4 bases and J by 3 bases, with 14 bases between them. The CDR3 length is 14 residues. In germline, CDR1 is SQVTM, CDR2 ANQGSEA. The CDR3 loop reads CSVAEARNTDTQYF. The CDR3 nucleotides read TGCAGCGTTGCTGAGGCCCGAAATACAGATACGCAGTATTTT.

The chain is built from TRBV19 and TRBJ1-2; D unclear. Germline assignment: CDR1 LNHDA and CDR2 SQIVND (reference sequence). With 5 bases removed from V and 7 bases from J, the gap between germline ends came to 17 bases. The CDR3 contains 14 residues. The CDR3: CASSEWAPSAGYTF. CDR3 nucleotides: TGTGCCAGTAGTGAATGGGCCCCCTCGGCTGGCTACACCTTC.

In its sample, this clone was seen once. This chain joins TRBV9 and TRBJ2-3; D is uncertain. Germline assignment: CDR1 SGDLS and CDR2 YYNGEE. CDR3 length: 18 residues. Trimming pared 0 bases from V and 4 bases from J, leaving 21 bases between. The CDR3 nucleotides read TGTGCCAGCAGCGTAGGATGGGCCACTCACGCCAGCCCAGATACGCAGTATTTT. Amino acid sequence: CASSVGWATHASPDTQYF.

The chain couples TRBV29-1 to TRBJ1-1; TRBD1 matches 8 bases. J gave up 8 bases and V 0 bases, and 11 bases lay outside the gene matches. Germline CDR1 and CDR2: SQVTM and ANQGSEA. This CDR3 contains 15 residues. The CDR3 nucleotides read TGCAGCGTTGAAGACGGACAGGGACCGGCGATCGAAGCTTTCTTT. Protein: CSVEDGQGPAIEAFF.

V usage is TRBV19 and J usage is TRBJ1-4; 8 bases map to TRBD1. This CDR3 contains 15 residues. Germline CDR1 reads LNHDA; CDR2 reads SQIVND (reference sequence). Trimming cost V 6 bases and J 13 bases; bases outside gene matches: 16. CDR3 nucleotides: TGTGCCAGTAGCCACCCCGACAGGGGCCCAAATGGACTGTTTTTT. The encoded protein is CASSHPDRGPNGLFF.

This clone has just a few counts. V gene TRBV13 combines with J gene TRBJ1-1; D is possibly TRBD1 (5 bases). Germline lookup yields CDR1 PRHDT and CDR2 FYEKMQ (reference sequence). This CDR3 comprises 14 residues. V dropped 8 bases and J dropped 2 bases, with 15 bases sitting between them. The CDR3 here is CASSKPDSNTEAFF. The CDR3 DNA reads as TGTGCCAGCTCAAAGCCTGACAGCAACACTGAAGCTTTCTTT.

This clone was recorded once. The genes are TRBV4-2 and TRBJ2-1; no firm D call. The CDR3 loop spans 12 amino acids. V dropped 4 bases and J dropped 8 bases, with 9 bases sitting between them. CDR1 and CDR2 from the germline V gene are LGHNA and YNFKEQ. The CDR3 region has the DNA TGTGCCAGCAGCCCCCTAAATGATGAGCAGTTCTTC. Translating it yields CASSPLNDEQFF.

The chain joins TRBV5-1 to TRBJ1-4; 9 bases are a match to TRBD1. The CDR3 totals 15 residues. The germline V gene encodes CDR1 SGHRS and CDR2 YFSETQ. The V and J ends lost 4 bases and 0 bases, in that order; junction bases with no gene match: 1. CDR3 loop: CASSRTGATNEKLFF. CDR3 sequence (DNA): TGCGCCAGCAGCAGGACAGGGGCAACTAATGAAAAACTGTTTTTT.

The rearrangement joins TRBV11-2 to TRBJ2-1; no definite D call. The CDR3 runs 13 residues. Trimming stripped 1 base from V and 9 bases from J, with 10 bases between. The germline CDR1 and CDR2 sequences are SGHAT and FQNNGV. The CDR3 sequence is CASSLVPEAEQFF. DNA for the CDR3: TGTGCCAGCAGCTTAGTCCCCGAGGCTGAGCAGTTCTTC.

This clone was seen only a few times. This chain uses TRBV5-6 with TRBJ1-1; D is undetermined. V was clipped by 2 bases and J by 0 bases, with 8 bases between them. Germline values: CDR1 SGHDT, CDR2 YYEEEE. The CDR3 runs to 14 residues. The CDR3 DNA follows: TGTGCCAGCAGCTTTGAGGGAATGAACACTGAAGCTTTCTTT. It codes for CASSFEGMNTEAFF.

J is TRBJ2-7 and V is TRBV5-1, with 9 bases aligning to TRBD1. The trim removed 4 bases at V and 2 bases at J, leaving 10 bases unmatched. This CDR3 is built from 16 residues. Per the germline V gene, CDR1 is SGHRS and CDR2 is YFSETQ. CDR3 sequence (DNA): TGCGCCAGCAGCCTCCCCCGGGACAGGGAGGCCTACGAGCAGTACTTC. It yields the protein CASSLPRDREAYEQYF. Full variable domain (remainder filled in from reference TRBV5-1 and TRBJ2-7): KAGVTQTPRYLIKTRGQQVTLSCSPISGHRSVSWYQQTPGQGLQFLFEYFSETQRNKGNFPGRFSGRQFSNSRSEMNVSTLELGDSALYLCASSLPRDREAYEQYFGPGTRLTVT.

The chain uses TRBV5-4 and TRBJ2-1, with TRBD2 matching 13 bases. The germline V gene encodes CDR1 SGHNT and CDR2 YYREEE (reference sequence). V lost 1 base to trimming and J lost 10 bases; unmatched junction nucleotides: 11. The CDR3 loop spans 17 amino acids. The CDR3 DNA reads TGTGCCAGCAGCTTGTCCCTACTAGCGGGGGGGCTAAGCGAGCAGTTCTTC. This translates into CASSLSLLAGGLSEQFF.

The chain links TRBV5-6 to TRBJ2-3, with 12 nucleotides matching TRBD2. With V trimmed by 4 bases and J by 2 bases, 2 bases remained unmatched. Germline CDR1 is SGHDT and CDR2 is YYEEEE. This CDR3 has 15 amino acids. The CDR3 DNA reads as TGTGCCAGCAGCCTAGCGGGGGGGTTCACAGATACGCAGTATTTT. Protein: CASSLAGGFTDTQYF.

V gene TRBV10-3 combines with J gene TRBJ1-1; D perhaps matches TRBD1 (5 bases). CDR3 length: 14 residues. Germline assignment: CDR1 ENHRY and CDR2 SYGVKD. V was shortened by 10 bases and J by 0 bases, with 15 bases between the two germline ends. The CDR3 nucleotides read TGTGCCACGTCCCAGGGCAACATGAACACTGAAGCTTTCTTT. This encodes CATSQGNMNTEAFF.

The chain links TRBV18 to TRBJ1-2; D gene uncertain. CDR1 is KGHSH, CDR2 LQKENI, per germline. V lost 6 bases and J 5 bases, leaving 10 bases between the germline ends. The CDR3 contains 12 residues. CDR3 DNA: TGTGCCAGCTCGTCAGGTAGTTATGGCTACACCTTC. Its protein is CASSSGSYGYTF.

V gene TRBV7-8 combines with J gene TRBJ1-2; no firm D call. V dropped 5 bases and J dropped 3 bases, with 10 bases sitting between them. The germline gives CDR1 SGHVS, CDR2 FQNEAQ. The CDR3 covers 13 residues. CDR3 amino acids: CASSPRTDYGYTF. The DNA of the CDR3 is TGTGCCAGCAGCCCCCGGACTGACTATGGCTACACCTTC.

The genes are TRBV18 and TRBJ2-7, with D possibly TRBD2 on 6 matching bases. The germline V gene has CDR1 KGHSH and CDR2 LQKENI. Trimming shortened V by 3 bases and J by 0 bases, and 18 bases separated the two germline ends. The CDR3 totals 17 residues. The CDR3 region is CASSPLAAAGSSYEQYF. As DNA, the CDR3 is TGTGCCAGCTCACCCCTGGCGGCCGCCGGGAGCTCCTACGAGCAGTACTTC.

This chain joins TRBV2 and TRBJ2-5; TRBD1 matches 7 bases. This CDR3 contains 15 residues. The germline V gene has CDR1 SNHLY and CDR2 FYNNEI. The trim removed 2 bases at V and 5 bases at J, leaving 8 bases unmatched. The CDR3, as DNA: TGTGCCAGCAGTGAAATGAACAGGGGATGGGAGACCCAGTACTTC. It is translated as CASSEMNRGWETQYF.

This chain connects TRBV28 to TRBJ1-4; tentative D call: TRBD1 (5 bases). Trimming pared 3 bases from V and 14 bases from J, leaving 19 bases between. Per germline, CDR1 MDHEN and CDR2 SYDVKM. CDR3 size: 14 residues. CDR3 region: CASSFQGRGGRLFF. The DNA of the CDR3 is TGTGCCAGCAGTTTTCAGGGTCGGGGGGGAAGGCTGTTTTTT.

This chain uses TRBV6-6 with TRBJ1-4, with D possibly matching TRBD1 (5 bases). Germline assignment: CDR1 MNHNY and CDR2 SVGAGI (reference sequence). CDR3 length: 15 residues. With 0 bases removed from V and 3 bases from J, the gap between germline ends came to 8 bases. DNA for the CDR3: TGTGCCAGCAGTTACTCCGGGGGTCCTAATGAAAAACTGTTTTTT. Translated: CASSYSGGPNEKLFF.

The chain joins TRBV6-1 to TRBJ2-2; tentative D call: TRBD1 (5 bases). CDR3 length: 15 residues. CDR1 and CDR2 (germline): MNHNS, SASEGT. V lost 5 bases and J 1 base, leaving 11 bases between the germline ends. CDR3 coding DNA: TGTGCCAGCAGTTCCCTGGACAAGAACACCGGGGAGCTGTTTTTT. Protein product: CASSSLDKNTGELFF.

The V and J genes are TRBV18 and TRBJ2-5, with unresolved D. V was shortened by 2 bases and J by 0 bases, with 4 bases between the two germline ends. The CDR3 totals 13 residues. Germline CDR1 is KGHSH and CDR2 is LQKENI. The CDR3 nucleotides read TGTGCCAGCTCACCATCTAACCAAGAGACCCAGTACTTC. Translating gives CASSPSNQETQYF.

This clone was seen a few times. This rearrangement joins TRBV5-5 to TRBJ1-1, with D unresolved. Looked up from germline, CDR1 is SGHKS and CDR2 is YYEKEE (reference sequence). V lost 2 bases and J 4 bases, leaving 9 bases between the germline ends. The CDR3 consists of 13 residues. The CDR3 DNA is TGTGCCAGCAGCTTTTCAGATATCACTGAAGCTTTCTTT. Protein product: CASSFSDITEAFF. Complete variable domain (other parts from reference TRBV5-5 and TRBJ1-1): DAGVTQSPTHLIKTRGQQVTLRCSPISGHKSVSWYQQVLGQGPQFIFQYYEKEERGRGNFPDRFSARQFPNYSSELNVNALLLGDSALYLCASSFSDITEAFFGQGTRLTVV.

The CDR3: CATRGQLNTEAFF. The CDR3 DNA reads as TGTGCCACCAGAGGACAGCTGAACACTGAAGCTTTCTTT. V gene TRBV10-3 combines with J gene TRBJ1-1; D is possibly TRBD1 (6 bases). V was pared by 10 bases and J by 0 bases, with 12 bases between. Germline loops: CDR1 ENHRY, CDR2 SYGVKD. The CDR3 sequence is 13 residues long.

The count of this clone is one. The chain joins TRBV19 to TRBJ2-5, with 8 bases identical to TRBD2. This CDR3 is built from 16 residues. With V trimmed by 4 bases and J by 5 bases, 12 bases remained unmatched. Germline-derived CDR1 and CDR2 are LNHDA and SQIVND (reference sequence). In DNA, the CDR3 is TGTGCCAGTAGTAACCAAGGACTAGCTGGCATGGAGACCCAGTACTTC. As protein: CASSNQGLAGMETQYF.

The CDR3 protein is CASSPISGQGISGNTIYF. The CDR3, as DNA: TGTGCCAGCTCACCTATAAGCGGACAGGGGATCTCTGGAAACACCATATATTTT. The chain couples TRBV18 to TRBJ1-3; TRBD1 aligns across 9 bases. V trimming: 3 bases; J trimming: 0 bases; junction bases outside the gene matches: 9. This CDR3 has 18 residues. Germline-derived CDR1 and CDR2 are KGHSH and LQKENI.

This clone was seen once. J is TRBJ2-5 and V is TRBV12-5; 7 positions agree with TRBD1. CDR1 and CDR2 (germline): LGHNT, FRNRAP. With V trimmed by 6 bases and J by 3 bases, 4 bases remained unmatched. The CDR3 covers 13 residues. CDR3: CASGRTGEETQYF. As DNA, the CDR3 is TGTGCTAGTGGAAGGACAGGTGAAGAGACCCAGTACTTC.

This clone was recorded only once. V usage is TRBV7-2 and J usage is TRBJ2-7; 9 bases map to TRBD1. The trim removed 7 bases at V and 2 bases at J, leaving 6 bases unmatched. This CDR3 region has 14 residues. Germline CDR1 SGHTA, CDR2 FQGNSA. In DNA form, the CDR3 reads TGTGCCAGCACCCCGGGGACAGGGCCCTACGAGCAGTACTTC. It specifies CASTPGTGPYEQYF. The full variable domain, completed using reference TRBV7-2 and TRBJ2-7, is GAGVSQSPSNKVTEKGKDVELRCDPISGHTALYWYRQSLGQGLEFLIYFQGNSAPDKSGLPSDRFSAERTGGSVSTLTIQRTQQEDSAVYLCASTPGTGPYEQYFGPGTRLTVT.